This TCR beta chain came from a study of blood T cell repertoires in COVID-19. Study information: Whether acute or convalescent, the COVID-19 samples came from the United States, Italy and Spain. Nucleic acid was either cDNA or gDNA, and it came from T cells, B-cell-depleted T cells, or PBMCs.

Assay used: immunoSEQ multiplex PCR; TCRdb lists only in-frame clones, some missing. The sample holds over 15,000 clones; around 92% are singletons and the top ten take roughly 5.7%. The CDR3 length is 15 residues. The germline CDR1 and CDR2 sequences are MDHEN and SYDVKM. The ends were cut back, 5 bases at V and 8 bases at J, with 21 bases in the middle. The receptor comes from a human donor in a cohort sampled during active COVID-19. The sequenced material came from peripheral blood. The chain couples TRBV28 to TRBJ1-2; a possible D gene is TRBD1 (5 bases). The CDR3 protein is CASSGLHQGGLGYTF. The CDR3 DNA is TGTGCCAGCAGTGGACTTCATCAGGGAGGCTTGGGCTACACCTTC.